The 20 T cell receptor beta chains below were found in one sample sequenced in a study of radiotherapy plus CTLA-4 blockade in lung cancer. Only in-frame clones appear in the TCRdb table, and some are missing; sequencing was by immunoSEQ multiplex PCR. This sample carries 45,000 or so clones, roughly 76% of them seen once, and the ten largest clones take 3.5% to 4%. The material sequenced was peripheral blood, taken from a patient treated with radiotherapy plus ipilimumab. The receptors come from a human donor with non-small cell lung cancer who had a complete response to radiotherapy plus ipilimumab.

This sequence joins TRBV25-1 and TRBJ1-1, with unresolved D. There are 14 residues in the CDR3. V lost 5 bases, J lost 4 bases, and 14 bases lay in between. Germline CDR1 reads MGHDK; CDR2 reads SYGVNS. DNA of the CDR3: TGTGCCAGCAGTAAGGGCGGGGTAGTCACTGAAGCTTTCTTT. This sequence encodes CASSKGGVVTEAFF. Combining the CDR3 with reference TRBV25-1 and TRBJ1-1 gives the whole variable domain EADIYQTPRYLVIGTGKKITLECSQTMGHDKMYWYQQDPGMELHLIHYSYGVNSTEKGDLSSESTVSRIRTEHFPLTLESARPSHTSQYLCASSKGGVVTEAFFGQGTRLTVV.

The DNA for the CDR3 is TGTGCCAGCAGCCCGTCCGCCAGTAACACCGGGGAGCTGTTTTTT. The encoded protein is CASSPSASNTGELFF. V gene TRBV7-6 combines with J gene TRBJ2-2; D remains unclear. This CDR3 region has 15 residues. V dropped 5 bases and J dropped 2 bases, with 12 bases sitting between them. Germline V CDR1 and CDR2: SGHVS, FNYEAQ.

The chain couples TRBV25-1 to TRBJ1-6, with TRBD1 matching 7 bases. Germline V gene sequence: CDR1 MGHDK, CDR2 SYGVNS. V was pared by 7 bases and J by 8 bases, with 11 bases of the junction left unmatched. The CDR3 covers 15 residues. The CDR3 DNA reads as TGTGCCAGCACCGAATCGCAAGGGGGCGATTCACCCCTCCACTTT. Amino acids: CASTESQGGDSPLHF.

The CDR3: CASSKANGEETQYF. In DNA, the CDR3 is TGTGCCAGTAGTAAAGCCAACGGGGAGGAGACCCAGTACTTC. The chain uses TRBV19 and TRBJ2-5; TRBD2 is a possible D gene (5 bases). Trimming removed 4 bases at V and 5 bases at J, with 14 bases between. The CDR3 consists of 14 residues. Germline V gives CDR1 LNHDA, CDR2 SQIVND (reference sequence).

This clone has just a few counts. This sequence joins TRBV2 and TRBJ1-4; 7 bases agree with TRBD1. Germline CDR1 and CDR2: SNHLY and FYNNEI. The length of the CDR3 is 14 residues. V shed 5 bases, J shed 11 bases, and the junction held 11 bases outside the gene matches. The CDR3 DNA is TGTGCCAGCAGTACCCCGGGACAGCGGGGGAAACTGTTTTTT. Translated: CASSTPGQRGKLFF.

The CDR3 DNA sequence: TGCAGCGTCGCGGGACAGACCTACGAGCAGTACTTC. Its protein is CSVAGQTYEQYF. The rearrangement joins TRBV29-1 to TRBJ2-7; D perhaps matches TRBD1 (7 bases). Per the germline V gene, CDR1 is SQVTM and CDR2 is ANQGSEA. This CDR3 spans 12 amino acids. V dropped 6 bases and J dropped 2 bases, with 11 bases sitting between them.

The chain couples TRBV6-1 to TRBJ2-2; 9 positions match TRBD2. CDR1 is MNHNS and CDR2 is SASEGT in the germline V gene. The trim removed 6 bases at V and 1 base at J, leaving 3 bases unmatched. The CDR3 sequence is 15 residues long. The CDR3 sequence is CASSRLAVNTGELFF. The CDR3, as DNA: TGTGCCAGCAGCCGACTAGCGGTGAACACCGGGGAGCTGTTTTTT.

This sequence joins TRBV5-1 and TRBJ1-2; D ambiguous. The CDR3 sequence is 14 residues long. V was shortened by 6 bases and J by 4 bases, with 16 bases between the two germline ends. Germline V gene sequence: CDR1 SGHRS, CDR2 YFSETQ. The CDR3 coding sequence is TGCGCCAGCAAACGCGAAGAAGTATCCTATGGCTACACCTTC. It is translated as CASKREEVSYGYTF.

The chain joins TRBV11-2 to TRBJ2-3, with TRBD2 matching over 11 bases. V dropped 5 bases and J dropped 2; count of bases not matched to a gene: 15. The CDR3 totals 19 residues. Germline CDR1 and CDR2: SGHAT and FQNNGV. The CDR3 protein is CASSPSLAGGSRYTDTQYF. The CDR3 bases are TGTGCCAGCAGCCCATCTCTAGCGGGGGGCTCCCGCTACACAGATACGCAGTATTTT.

This clone was detected a few times. This sequence joins TRBV19 and TRBJ2-7; D may be TRBD1 (6 bases). This CDR3 is 13 amino acids long. The V gene lost 8 bases and the J gene lost 0 bases, with 11 bases spanning the gap. Germline lookup yields CDR1 LNHDA and CDR2 SQIVND (reference sequence). The CDR3: CASRQASSYEQYF. As DNA, the CDR3 is TGTGCCAGTCGACAGGCCTCCTCCTACGAGCAGTACTTC.

In its sample, this clone is medium-sized (0.01 to 0.1%). This rearrangement joins TRBV28 to TRBJ1-1, with no clear D. V was cut by 7 bases and J by 1 base, with 10 bases left in between. Germline CDR1 MDHEN, CDR2 SYDVKM. The CDR3 extends over 13 amino acids. The CDR3 nucleotides are TGTGCCAGCATGACACGTTGGAACACTGAAGCTTTCTTT. This translates into CASMTRWNTEAFF.

The sample holds a few counts of this clone. The rearrangement joins TRBV2 to TRBJ2-3; 7 bases align to TRBD2. This CDR3 contains 13 residues. Germline V gives CDR1 SNHLY, CDR2 FYNNEI. V gave up 8 bases and J gave up 1 base; unmatched junction bases: 3. DNA of the CDR3: TGTGCCAGCGGGGGGGTGGGCACAGATACGCAGTATTTT. Translating it yields CASGGVGTDTQYF.

This chain uses TRBV30 with TRBJ2-4, with D possibly being TRBD1 (5 bases). Between the trimmed V and J ends, which lost 5 bases and 0 bases, there was a span of 8 bases. CDR1 is GTSNPN, CDR2 SVGIG, per germline (reference sequence). CDR3 length: 13 amino acids. The CDR3 loop is CAWAQGAKNIQYF. The CDR3 bases are TGTGCCTGGGCCCAGGGAGCCAAAAACATTCAGTACTTC. The full variable domain, in which reference TRBV30 and TRBJ2-4 provide the parts outside the CDR3, is SQTIHQWPATLVQPVGSPLSLECTVEGTSNPNLYWYRQAAGRGLQLLFYSVGIGQISSEVPQNLSASRPQDRQFILSSKKLLLSDSGFYLCAWAQGAKNIQYFGAGTRLSVL.

The J gene is TRBJ2-2, the V gene TRBV7-6, with 10 bases matching TRBD1. V was clipped by 5 bases and J by 3 bases; unmatched bases: 6. Germline CDR1 and CDR2: SGHVS and FNYEAQ. CDR3 length: 16 amino acids. This CDR3 is CASSPDRGPDTGELFF. DNA of the CDR3: TGTGCCAGCAGCCCAGACAGGGGGCCAGACACCGGGGAGCTGTTTTTT.

The chain carries TRBV14 and TRBJ1-2; TRBD1 aligns across 8 bases. Germline V lookup: CDR1 SGHDN, CDR2 FVKESK. The V gene end was trimmed by 4 bases and the J gene end by 7 bases; junction bases not matched to a gene: 5. The CDR3 has 13 amino acids. The CDR3, as DNA: TGTGCCAGCAGCCCTCGGACAGGGAGTGGCTACACCTTC. Its protein product is CASSPRTGSGYTF.

This chain connects TRBV7-8 to TRBJ2-7, with 7 bases that match TRBD2. Per germline, CDR1 SGHVS and CDR2 FQNEAQ. The CDR3 is 16 residues long. Unmatched junction bases numbered 12, after V lost 4 bases and J lost 3 bases. The CDR3 here is CASSSLGGGKLYEQYF. The DNA for the CDR3 is TGTGCCAGCAGCTCCCTAGGCGGGGGAAAACTCTACGAGCAGTACTTC. The full variable domain, in which reference TRBV7-8 and TRBJ2-7 provide the parts outside the CDR3, is GAGVSQSPRYKVAKRGQDVALRCDPISGHVSLFWYQQALGQGPEFLTYFQNEAQLDKSGLPSDRFFAERPEGSVSTLKIQRTQQEDSAVYLCASSSLGGGKLYEQYFGPGTRLTVT.

The V gene is TRBV6-5, the J gene TRBJ2-5; the match to TRBD1 covers 9 bases. The V and J ends lost 3 bases and 3 bases, in that order; junction bases with no gene match: 2. The germline V gene encodes CDR1 MNHEY and CDR2 SVGAGI. This CDR3 region has 14 residues. The CDR3 loop is CASSYDRGEETQYF. The DNA of the CDR3 is TGTGCCAGCAGTTATGACAGGGGGGAAGAGACCCAGTACTTC.

J is TRBJ1-3 and V is TRBV6-5; 10 bases are a match to TRBD1. Trimming removed 2 bases from V and 5 bases from J; junction bases left unmatched: 6. From germline, CDR1 is MNHEY and CDR2 SVGAGI. The CDR3 contains 16 residues. CDR3 sequence: CASSYGGQGFRNTIYF. The CDR3 bases are TGTGCCAGCAGTTACGGGGGACAGGGGTTTAGAAACACCATATATTTT.

The V and J genes are TRBV4-2 and TRBJ1-5; D possibly corresponds to TRBD1 (6 bases). The CDR3 consists of 16 residues. The germline V gene has CDR1 LGHNA and CDR2 YNFKEQ. V shed 3 bases and J shed 6 bases, with 18 bases lying between them. CDR3 sequence reads: CASSQGTGTRTQPQHF. DNA for the CDR3: TGTGCCAGCAGCCAGGGAACAGGGACTAGAACTCAGCCCCAGCATTTT.

This clone turned up a few times. Written as DNA, the CDR3 is TGTGCCAGCAGCTTATCAGGGGGCAGCTACGAGCAGTACTTC. Its protein is CASSLSGGSYEQYF. The rearrangement joins TRBV7-9 to TRBJ2-7; 8 positions agree with TRBD1. In germline, CDR1 is SEHNR, CDR2 FQNEAQ (reference sequence). The length of the CDR3 is 14 residues. The V segment lost 2 bases and the J segment 3 bases; nucleotides outside the gene matches: 3.